One sample yielded the 2 T cell receptor beta chains listed below, sequenced in a study of blood T cells in healthy people across ages. Together with a sample-barcoded 5' primer, a J-beta primer mix was included in a second PCR lasting roughly 6 to 12 cycles. From the 5' RACE reads, TCRdb called clonotypes with MiXCR, one entry per CDR3 protein. The sample records about 840,000 distinct CDR3 sequences, 25% to 30% being singletons. The data were also submitted as part of a second study, on T cells of mothers and their children.

Sequencing used blood. The receptor source for this set is a woman between 40 and 55 years old in good health.

The V and J genes are TRBV5-1 and TRBJ2-1, with 9 bases aligning to TRBD2. The J call may be wrong; the DNA end is better matched by TRBJ2-7. CDR3 size: 15 residues. Germline values: CDR1 SGHRS, CDR2 YFSETQ. The CDR3 sequence: CASSRRLADTYEQYF. The CDR3 coding sequence is TGCGCCAGCAGCAGGAGACTAGCGGATACCTACGAGCAGTACTTC.

The sample holds a few counts of this clonotype. This chain's CDR3 is CASSKSVARRTIATNEKLFF. CDR3 DNA: TGTGCCAGCAGCAAGAGCGTCGCCCGAAGAACCATCGCAACTAATGAAAAACTGTTTTTT. J is TRBJ1-4 and V is TRBV21-1; the DNA was not used to check the table's D call, TRBD1. TRBV21-1 is a documented pseudogene. The CDR3 runs 20 residues.